A single sample gave rise to the 15 T cell receptor beta chains below, sequenced in a study of brain T cells in children with intractable seizures. The protocol was immunoSEQ multiplex PCR, while the TCRdb copy is restricted to in-frame clones and leaves out a portion. The sample carries fewer than 150,000 clones, 90% to 95% recorded once. Specimen: peripheral blood, collected at surgery. The receptor set was obtained from a boy under two years old with hemimegalencephaly and intractable seizures.

V gene TRBV4-2 combines with J gene TRBJ2-1; 14 bases map to TRBD2. The V and J ends lost 0 bases and 9 bases, in that order; junction bases with no gene match: 10. Per germline, CDR1 LGHNA and CDR2 YNFKEQ. CDR3 length equals 18 residues. The DNA for the CDR3 is TGTGCCAGCAGCCAAGACCCCCGACTAGCGGGAGGGCCGGGTGAGCAGTTCTTC. It specifies CASSQDPRLAGGPGEQFF.

The chain combines TRBV20-1 with TRBJ1-1; D remains unclear. CDR1 DFQATT and CDR2 SNEGSKA come from the germline V gene (reference sequence). V lost 2 bases and J 13 bases, leaving 5 bases between the germline ends. The CDR3 runs 8 residues. The CDR3 is CSARSFFF. CDR3 DNA sequence: TGCAGTGCTAGAAGTTTTTTCTTT.

The chain carries TRBV5-1 and TRBJ2-5; D ambiguous. The V gene lost 0 bases and the J gene lost 5 bases, with 11 bases spanning the gap. The CDR3 length is 14 residues. The V gene's germline CDR1 is SGHRS and CDR2 YFSETQ. As DNA, the CDR3 is TGCGCCAGCAGCTTGGCGACGGTTGGGGAGACCCAGTACTTC. Protein product: CASSLATVGETQYF.

The V gene is TRBV27, the J gene TRBJ2-1; 7 nucleotides line up with TRBD1. V lost 2 bases, J lost 6 bases, and 1 base stayed unmatched. This CDR3 is 13 amino acids long. The germline V gene has CDR1 MNHEY and CDR2 SMNVEV (reference sequence). CDR3 nucleotides: TGTGCCAGCAGTTTAACAGGGGCCAATGAGCAGTTCTTC. This codes for CASSLTGANEQFF.

The chain employs TRBV10-3 and TRBJ2-7, with a tentative D call TRBD2 (6 bases). From germline, CDR1 is ENHRY and CDR2 SYGVKD. Deletions cut 1 base from V and 2 bases from J, with 12 bases between. This CDR3 has 15 amino acids. The CDR3 reads CAISELGEAPYEQYF. In DNA form, the CDR3 reads TGTGCCATCAGTGAGTTGGGGGAGGCCCCCTACGAGCAGTACTTC.

The chain is built from TRBV28 and TRBJ1-5; no clear D. V was clipped by 6 bases and J by 0 bases, with 18 bases between them. There are 17 residues in the CDR3. Germline V CDR1 and CDR2: MDHEN, SYDVKM. The CDR3 here is CASSTSEARYSNQPQHF. The DNA of the CDR3 is TGTGCCAGCAGCACGTCGGAGGCGAGATATAGCAATCAGCCCCAGCATTTT. The full variable domain, rest sourced from reference TRBV28 and TRBJ1-5, is DVKVTQSSRYLVKRTGEKVFLECVQDMDHENMFWYRQDPGLGLRLIYFSYDVKMKEKGDIPEGYSVSREKKERFSLILESASTNQTSMYLCASSTSEARYSNQPQHFGDGTRLSIL.

This clone is a singleton in its sample. The chain uses TRBV7-2 and TRBJ1-2, with 9 positions matching TRBD1. CDR3 length equals 16 residues. Germline V lookup: CDR1 SGHTA, CDR2 FQGNSA. Trimming at V came to 5 bases and at J to 0 bases, leaving 7 bases not matched to a gene. The CDR3: CASSQGRDRANYGYTF. CDR3 nucleotides: TGTGCCAGCAGCCAGGGTCGGGACAGGGCTAACTATGGCTACACCTTC.

This chain uses TRBV6-5 with TRBJ2-1; D is unclear. CDR3 length equals 13 residues. Germline CDR1 and CDR2: MNHEY and SVGAGI. Trimming cost V 0 bases and J 7 bases, with 7 bases left between them. The CDR3 reads CASSYSSRNEQFF. For the CDR3, the DNA is TGTGCCAGCAGTTACTCGAGTAGGAATGAGCAGTTCTTC.

The chain recombines TRBV18 with TRBJ1-5, with TRBD1 matching over 9 bases. This CDR3 is built from 16 residues. Germline-derived CDR1 and CDR2 are KGHSH and LQKENI. Trimming took 1 base from V and 6 from J; bases not matched to a gene: 7. The CDR3 reads CASSPLPGQGTQPQHF. CDR3 sequence (DNA): TGTGCCAGCTCACCACTGCCGGGACAGGGTACTCAGCCCCAGCATTTT.

Points on this clone: The sample holds other DNA sequences that translate to the same CDR3. The chain employs TRBV21-1 and TRBJ2-7; the table gives TRBD2 as D, unverified against the DNA. TRBV21-1 is a listed pseudogene. The CDR3 extends over 23 amino acids. The CDR3 DNA is TGTGCCAGCAGCAAATATCGGAAATTTAGGCGGGAGGGCCGATATTCTAGCTCCTACGAGCAGTACTTC. Encoded protein: CASSKYRKFRREGRYSSSYEQYF.

This clone was observed once. This CDR3 is CASSWRLAGGEDTQYF. DNA of the CDR3: TGCGCCAGCAGCTGGAGACTAGCGGGGGGTGAAGATACGCAGTATTTT. The chain has TRBV4-1 and TRBJ2-3; 13 bases align to TRBD2. Germline CDR1 reads MGHRA; CDR2 reads YSYEKL. The trim removed 5 bases at V and 5 bases at J, leaving 7 bases unmatched. This CDR3 is 16 amino acids long.

The V call is TRBV9, the J call TRBJ2-1; D unclear. Trimming shortened V by 0 bases and J by 3 bases, and 10 bases separated the two germline ends. Germline CDR1 SGDLS, CDR2 YYNGEE. The CDR3 length is 15 residues. The CDR3 here is CASSVGSTSYNEQFF. The DNA for the CDR3 is TGTGCCAGCAGCGTAGGTTCTACCAGCTACAATGAGCAGTTCTTC. Variable domain in full (rest from reference TRBV9 and TRBJ2-1): DSGVTQTPKHLITATGQRVTLRCSPRSGDLSVYWYQQSLDQGLQFLIQYYNGEERAKGNILERFSAQQFPDLHSELNLSSLELGDSALYFCASSVGSTSYNEQFFGPGTRLTVL.

The gene calls are TRBV6-2 or TRBV6-3 and TRBJ2-5; 9 positions match TRBD1. Germline CDR1 is MNHEY and CDR2 is SVGEGT. J gave up 5 bases and V 4 bases, and 8 bases lay outside the gene matches. CDR3 length equals 15 residues. CDR3 in DNA: TGTGCCAGCAGTTTCTTTAACAGGGGGCTTGAGACCCAGTACTTC. Amino acids: CASSFFNRGLETQYF.

This clone showed up just once. This chain uses TRBV27 with TRBJ1-4, with unresolved D. V was shortened by 6 bases and J by 0 bases, with 11 bases between the two germline ends. Germline V gives CDR1 MNHEY, CDR2 SMNVEV (reference sequence). There are 15 residues in the CDR3. DNA for the CDR3: TGTGCCAGCAGCATCTCTTTACCAACTAATGAAAAACTGTTTTTT. Translating it yields CASSISLPTNEKLFF.

The chain combines TRBV6-5 with TRBJ1-1; unclear D gene. CDR3 length equals 14 residues. V was clipped by 4 bases and J by 0 bases, with 9 bases between them. The V gene's germline CDR1 is MNHEY and CDR2 SVGAGI. The CDR3 DNA reads as TGTGCCAGCAGTTCAAATTTAATGAACACTGAAGCTTTCTTT. It yields the protein CASSSNLMNTEAFF.